This T cell receptor (beta chain) stems from a study of beta chain features in type 1 diabetes. Study-wide results and limits: Comparison showed that naive, central memory and Treg TCRB repertoires appeared more similar among patients than among healthy donors. Shortening of TCRB CDR3s, moderate but significant, appeared in all four CD4+ subsets of Type 1 diabetes patients.

On this clone: As yet, its antigen is unknown.

After removal of 6 bases from V and 5 bases from J, the junction contained 9 bases not matched to a gene. The CDR3 covers 13 residues. CDR1 and CDR2 (germline): SQVTM, ANQGSEA. Expressed TCRB transcripts were sequenced after all isolated RNA was converted to cDNA. The table came from immunoSEQ multiplex PCR; TCRdb's copy has only in-frame clones and leaves some out. The sample comprises around 150,000 clones, 63% of which are singletons, and 0.08% to 0.09% rests with the top ten. Sample: naive CD4+ T cells from blood. The chain couples TRBV29-1 to TRBJ1-1; TRBD1 aligns across 7 bases. The source of this sequence is a man under 40 with type 1 diabetes. CDR3: CSVPRGAETEAFF. Written as DNA, the CDR3 is TGCAGCGTCCCCAGGGGGGCGGAAACTGAAGCTTTCTTT.